This T cell receptor beta chain was sequenced during a study of OX40 agonist ivuxolimab in advanced cancers. Study-level background: Enrollees could have had prior anti-PD-1, anti-PD-L1 or anti-CTLA-4 therapy, which around 40% had received.

The CDR3 runs 14 residues. Germline V CDR1 and CDR2: GTSNPN, SVGIG (reference sequence). V lost 0 bases to trimming and J lost 0 bases, with 9 bases between them. Turning to this clone: No antigen is known for it.

Study conclusions and caveats: CD4+ and CD8+ blood T cells expanded clonally by week 6 at 0.1 to 3.0 mg/kg.

Blood specimens came from baseline, cycle 4 day 1, and cycle 7 day 1. Profiled with immunoSEQ multiplex PCR; TCRdb holds only in-frame clones, not every one. This table holds tens of thousands of clones, 85% found once. This clonotype was sampled from an adult with an advanced solid tumor such as melanoma, head and neck, liver or kidney cancer. Sequenced material: CD4+ or CD8+ T cells sorted from blood, taken in a trial of the OX40 agonist ivuxolimab. The rearrangement uses TRBV30 and TRBJ2-7; D gene ambiguous. This CDR3 reads CAWSVGVSSYEQYF. As DNA, the CDR3 is TGTGCCTGGAGTGTCGGCGTGAGCTCCTACGAGCAGTACTTC.